This T cell receptor (beta chain) emerged from a study of T cell repertoires in cytomegalovirus infection. Study-wide results and caveats: Individuals carrying CMV plus the relevant HLA were identified by cumulative frequency of public TCR beta families.

Germline V gene data show CDR1 as SGHTA and CDR2 as FQGNSA. The CDR3 is made up of 14 amino acids. Deletions cut 5 bases from V and 7 bases from J, with 17 bases between. This clonotype was counted ten times or more. The antigen is unknown. In TCRdb, the reads were re-called with MiXCR into one record per CDR3 protein. This table has 65,000 to 95,000 distinct CDR3 sequences, around 3.4% appearing once. The sequence derives from a human donor in good health (CMV status not recorded). Some clones in this sample may be carry-over from other donors' samples. Sequences were obtained from PBMCs. The chain carries TRBV7-2 and TRBJ2-5; the D gene is possibly TRBD1 (6 bases). The CDR3 is CASSLQGGWGTQYF. Written as DNA, the CDR3 is TGTGCCAGCAGCCTACAGGGCGGCTGGGGGACCCAGTACTTC.